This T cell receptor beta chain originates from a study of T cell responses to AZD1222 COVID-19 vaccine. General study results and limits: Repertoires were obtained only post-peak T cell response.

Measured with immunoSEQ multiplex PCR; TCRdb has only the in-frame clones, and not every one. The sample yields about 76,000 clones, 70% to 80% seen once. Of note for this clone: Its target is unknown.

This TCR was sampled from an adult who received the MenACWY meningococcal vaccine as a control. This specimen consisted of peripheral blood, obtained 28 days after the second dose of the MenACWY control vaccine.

CDR3 bases: TGTGCCAGCAGCTTAATTAGCGGGAGGGCTGGAGATACGCAGTATTTT. This sequence encodes CASSLISGRAGDTQYF. This sequence joins TRBV11-1 and TRBJ2-3; TRBD2 agrees at 11 bases. The CDR3 is made up of 16 amino acids. Germline CDR1 is SGHAT and CDR2 is FQDESV (reference sequence). V gave up 2 bases and J gave up 5 bases; unmatched junction bases: 6.